The 10 T cell receptor beta chains presented below share a single source sample, sequenced in a study of CD8 T cells in Susac syndrome. The authors reverse transcribed roughly 0.5 to 1 ug RNA with random hexamers. TCRdb re-analysed the immunoSEQ multiplex PCR reads in MiXCR, keeping a single row per CDR3 protein. This sample has around 130,000 distinct CDR3 sequences, with approximately 95% found just once. The sequenced sample was CD4+ T cells from PBMCs. These receptor sequences come from a human donor with multiple sclerosis.

The V and J genes are TRBV20-1 and TRBJ2-3, with a weak D call TRBD1 (6 bases). The CDR3 has 15 residues. V dropped 4 bases and J dropped 3 bases, with 17 bases sitting between them. Germline V gives CDR1 DFQATT, CDR2 SNEGSKA (reference sequence). CDR3: CSATNRDVPTDTQYF. The CDR3 DNA reads TGCAGTGCTACTAACAGGGACGTCCCTACAGATACGCAGTATTTT.

The rearrangement joins TRBV7-8 to TRBJ2-1; no clear D gene. This CDR3 is 16 amino acids long. Germline loops: CDR1 SGHVS, CDR2 FQNEAQ. The germline V and J ends were trimmed by 5 bases and 2 bases, with 16 bases remaining between them. DNA of the CDR3: TGTGCCAGCAGCCCAAGTTGGTGGACGGCCTACAATGAGCAGTTCTTC. Translation: CASSPSWWTAYNEQFF.

The rearrangement uses TRBV20-1 and TRBJ2-7; weak D call: TRBD1 (5 bases). The CDR3 totals 14 residues. CDR1 DFQATT and CDR2 SNEGSKA come from the germline V gene (reference sequence). Trimming removed 3 bases from V and 1 base from J, with 13 bases in between. The DNA for the CDR3 is TGCAGTGCTAGGTCAGGGAAGGGGTCCTACGAGCAGTACTTC. It specifies CSARSGKGSYEQYF.

The chain couples TRBV9 to TRBJ2-3; the D is unclear. The V end was cut by 4 bases, the J end by 0 bases, with 12 bases between. CDR1 is SGDLS and CDR2 is YYNGEE in the germline V gene. This CDR3 is 15 amino acids long. In nucleotides, the CDR3 is TGTGCCAGCAGCCCTAACAGACTCAGCACAGATACGCAGTATTTT. Residues: CASSPNRLSTDTQYF.

The chain has TRBV12-3 or TRBV12-4 and TRBJ2-6; D tentatively fits TRBD1 or TRBD2 (5 bases each). V dropped 6 bases and J dropped 8 bases, with 14 bases sitting between them. The CDR3 spans 14 residues. The CDR3: CASSGALQTNVLTF. In DNA form, the CDR3 reads TGTGCCAGCAGCGGGGCCCTACAGACCAACGTCCTGACTTTC.

This clonotype was seen only once. The gene calls are TRBV29-1 and TRBJ1-1; D not resolved. The ends were cut back, 8 bases at V and 0 bases at J, with 16 bases in the middle. From germline, CDR1 is SQVTM and CDR2 ANQGSEA. This CDR3 region has 14 residues. Here the CDR3 DNA reads TGCAGCTCCCGGACCGCTGTCATGAACACTGAAGCTTTCTTT. Translation gives CSSRTAVMNTEAFF. The whole variable domain, remainder taken from reference TRBV29-1 and TRBJ1-1, is SAVISQKPSRDICQRGTSLTIQCQVDSQVTMMFWYRQQPGQSLTLIATANQGSEATYESGFVIDKFPISRPNLTFSTLTVSNMSPEDSSIYLCSSRTAVMNTEAFFGQGTRLTVV.

This sequence joins TRBV12-3 or TRBV12-4 and TRBJ2-3; a weak D match, TRBD2 (6 bases). This CDR3 has 15 amino acids. V was shortened by 7 bases and J by 0 bases, with 14 bases between the two germline ends. CDR3 region: CASTLYGTSTDTQYF. CDR3 bases: TGTGCCAGCACCCTCTACGGGACTAGCACAGATACGCAGTATTTT.

The CDR3, as DNA: TGCGCCAGCACCCCTGGTACACTAGCGGGGACAGATACGCAGTATTTT. Its protein product is CASTPGTLAGTDTQYF. J is TRBJ2-3 and V is TRBV5-1; 10 bases agree with TRBD2. The CDR3 sequence is 16 residues long. V was clipped by 6 bases and J by 3 bases; unmatched bases: 10. CDR1 SGHRS and CDR2 YFSETQ come from the germline V gene. Full variable domain (remainder filled in from reference TRBV5-1 and TRBJ2-3): KAGVTQTPRYLIKTRGQQVTLSCSPISGHRSVSWYQQTPGQGLQFLFEYFSETQRNKGNFPGRFSGRQFSNSRSEMNVSTLELGDSALYLCASTPGTLAGTDTQYFGPGTRLTVL.

The chain joins TRBV6-6 to TRBJ2-1; 11 bases are shared with TRBD1. This CDR3 is built from 16 residues. Germline CDR1 reads MNHNY; CDR2 reads SVGAGI (reference sequence). V gave up 2 bases and J gave up 3 bases; unmatched junction bases: 3. The CDR3 sequence is CASSYGTGGHYNEQFF. The CDR3 DNA is TGTGCCAGCAGTTACGGGACAGGGGGTCACTACAATGAGCAGTTCTTC.

This chain uses TRBV27 with TRBJ2-6; either TRBD1 or TRBD2 may fit D (5 bases each). The germline CDR1 and CDR2 sequences are MNHEY and SMNVEV (reference sequence). V was pared by 5 bases and J by 0 bases, with 11 bases between. This CDR3 region has 16 residues. CDR3 coding DNA: TGTGCCAGCAGTATGGGACGTTCCTCTGGGGCCAACGTCCTGACTTTC. Translation: CASSMGRSSGANVLTF. The full variable domain, in which reference TRBV27 and TRBJ2-6 provide the parts outside the CDR3, is EAQVTQNPRYLITVTGKKLTVTCSQNMNHEYMSWYRQDPGLGLRQIYYSMNVEVTDKGDVPEGYKVSRKEKRNFPLILESPSPNQTSLYFCASSMGRSSGANVLTFGAGSRLTVL.